This T cell receptor (beta chain) was sequenced in a study of T cell repertoires in cytomegalovirus infection. Whole-study context: Recently identified HLA-C-restricted CMV epitopes and well-studied HLA-B-restricted CMV epitopes were used by the study. Public TCR beta signatures marked donors with CMV infection and the matching HLA.

Germline CDR1 reads MDHEN; CDR2 reads SYDVKM. V shed 0 bases and J 2 bases; nucleotides not matched to a gene: 5. This CDR3 has 16 amino acids. In the case of this clonotype: The antigen is undetermined.

TCRdb recomputed calls from the reads with MiXCR, one row per CDR3 protein. The table shows approximately 910,000 distinct CDR3 sequences, with approximately 32% occurring only once. General study results and limits: CMV-specific TCR beta clonotypes restricted by HLA-C dominated the ex vivo response.

The receptor comes from a human donor in good health (CMV status not recorded). Some clones in this sample may be carry-over from other donors' samples. The rearrangement uses TRBV28 and TRBJ2-3; 7 bases fit TRBD1. Sample: cultured CD8+ T cells from PBMCs, taken from culture after CMV antigen stimulation. Here the CDR3 DNA reads TGTGCCAGCAGTTTATGGGGGGACAGTTACACAGATACGCAGTATTTT. Translated: CASSLWGDSYTDTQYF.